A single sample gave rise to the 12 T cell receptor beta chains below, sequenced in a study of cytomegalovirus exposure and HLA in healthy donors. 60 Vbeta and 13 Jbeta primers were used in PCR. The repertoire was sequenced with immunoSEQ multiplex PCR; TCRdb's copy has only in-frame clones and lacks some. This table holds about 110,000 clones, 81% found once. What was sequenced was PBMCs. Every receptor here comes from a woman in her twenties or thirties in good health and CMV-seronegative.

The chain has TRBV25-1 and TRBJ1-2, with D possibly being TRBD1 (6 bases). The CDR3 has 13 residues. V was cut by 2 bases and J by 8 bases, with 12 bases left in between. Germline loops: CDR1 MGHDK, CDR2 SYGVNS. In DNA, the CDR3 is TGTGCCAGCAGTGAAAGTGAAGGACAGGGCTACACCTTC. Residues: CASSESEGQGYTF.

DNA for the CDR3: TGTGCCAGCAGTCAAAACTATGGCTACACCTTC. Its protein product is CASSQNYGYTF. The rearrangement joins TRBV28 to TRBJ1-2; D gene uncertain. V was trimmed by 5 bases and J by 2 bases, leaving 3 bases between them. Germline CDR1 reads MDHEN; CDR2 reads SYDVKM. The CDR3 is 11 amino acids.

The rearrangement joins TRBV30 to TRBJ2-3, with 9 bases fitting TRBD2. CDR3 length: 13 amino acids. Germline V CDR1 and CDR2: GTSNPN, SVGIG (reference sequence). The V segment lost 7 bases and the J segment 4 bases; nucleotides outside the gene matches: 6. CDR3 amino acids: CALWAGGADTQYF. CDR3 bases: TGTGCCTTGTGGGCGGGAGGGGCAGATACGCAGTATTTT.

This clone was counted only a few times. V is TRBV7-2 and J is TRBJ2-2; 7 nucleotides match TRBD2. CDR3 length: 15 amino acids. Trimming removed 5 bases from V and 3 bases from J; junction bases left unmatched: 6. Germline CDR1 and CDR2: SGHTA and FQGNSA. Here the CDR3 reads CASSPRAGYTGELFF. In DNA form, the CDR3 reads TGTGCCAGCAGCCCCCGAGCGGGGTACACCGGGGAGCTGTTTTTT.

The genes are TRBV6-7 and TRBJ2-7, with 7 bases identical to TRBD2. TRBV6-7 is marked as an open reading frame, function uncertain. This CDR3 spans 13 amino acids. Trimming cost V 10 bases and J 5 bases; bases outside gene matches: 11. The CDR3 sequence: CANPGEGGHEQYF. The CDR3, as DNA: TGTGCCAATCCGGGGGAGGGAGGACACGAGCAGTACTTC.

The CDR3 spells CAWSVFGSWNTGELFF. CDR3 nucleotide sequence: TGTGCCTGGAGTGTTTTCGGGAGTTGGAACACCGGGGAGCTGTTTTTT. The rearrangement uses TRBV30 and TRBJ2-2; tentatively, D is TRBD2 (6 bases). The CDR3 has 16 residues. The germline V and J ends were trimmed by 0 bases and 1 base, with 12 bases remaining between them. Per the germline V gene, CDR1 is GTSNPN and CDR2 is SVGIG (reference sequence).

The chain carries TRBV5-1 and TRBJ2-5; maybe TRBD2 (5 bases). Near its end, the DNA agrees better with TRBJ2-7, so the J call may be wrong. Germline V gives CDR1 SGHRS, CDR2 YFSETQ. The CDR3 sequence is 16 residues long. CDR3 nucleotides: TGCGCCAGCAGCCCACTAGTGGCCGGAACTAGGAACGAGCAGTACTTC. This translates into CASSPLVAGTRNEQYF.

A word on this clone: Germline and junction disagree at one end, which may indicate a read error. This sample includes further DNA sequences coding for the same CDR3. The V call is TRBV6-5, the J call TRBJ2-4, with D unclear. CDR1 is MNHEY, CDR2 SVGAGI, per germline. This CDR3 is 15 amino acids long. CDR3 in amino acids: CASSSTALAKNIQYF. Here the CDR3 DNA reads TGTGCTAGCAGTTCCACAGCTTTAGCCAAAAACATTCAGTACTTC.

This sequence joins TRBV7-9 and TRBJ1-2; the D gene is possibly TRBD1 (5 bases). The CDR3 runs 15 residues. Germline V gives CDR1 SEHNR, CDR2 FQNEAQ (reference sequence). Trimming stripped 4 bases from V and 4 bases from J, with 16 bases between. CDR3 sequence reads: CASSSPNRISYGYTF. DNA for the CDR3: TGTGCCAGCAGCTCCCCGAACAGGATTTCCTATGGCTACACCTTC.

In this sample, this clone turned up a few times. The genes are TRBV19 and TRBJ1-2, with a weak D call TRBD1 (6 bases). This CDR3 region has 14 residues. V was clipped by 6 bases and J by 1 base, with 12 bases between them. The V gene's germline CDR1 is LNHDA and CDR2 SQIVND (reference sequence). The CDR3 nucleotides read TGTGCCAGTAGCGGACAGCTTAATAACTATGGCTACACCTTC. Protein product: CASSGQLNNYGYTF.

Turning to this clone: Mismatch with germline at one junction end may stem from a read error. J is TRBJ2-6 and V is TRBV7-3, with D perhaps matching TRBD2 (5 bases). Germline CDR1 reads SGHTA; CDR2 reads FQGTGA. The CDR3 runs to 16 residues. CDR3 in amino acids: CSSSRSGSEGANVLTF. The CDR3 nucleotides read TGTTCCAGCAGCAGGAGCGGTTCGGAAGGGGCCAACGTCCTGACTTTC.

This clone appeared once. The chain recombines TRBV2 with TRBJ2-7; D possibly corresponds to TRBD2 (8 bases). This CDR3 is 19 amino acids long. Germline V CDR1 and CDR2: SNHLY, FYNNEI. V lost 7 bases, J lost 0 bases, and 28 bases lay in between. The DNA of the CDR3 is TGTGCCAGCACTCCGGGGGGGGGACAGTTCTCCTTTAGCTCCTACGAGCAGTACTTC. It encodes CASTPGGGQFSFSSYEQYF.